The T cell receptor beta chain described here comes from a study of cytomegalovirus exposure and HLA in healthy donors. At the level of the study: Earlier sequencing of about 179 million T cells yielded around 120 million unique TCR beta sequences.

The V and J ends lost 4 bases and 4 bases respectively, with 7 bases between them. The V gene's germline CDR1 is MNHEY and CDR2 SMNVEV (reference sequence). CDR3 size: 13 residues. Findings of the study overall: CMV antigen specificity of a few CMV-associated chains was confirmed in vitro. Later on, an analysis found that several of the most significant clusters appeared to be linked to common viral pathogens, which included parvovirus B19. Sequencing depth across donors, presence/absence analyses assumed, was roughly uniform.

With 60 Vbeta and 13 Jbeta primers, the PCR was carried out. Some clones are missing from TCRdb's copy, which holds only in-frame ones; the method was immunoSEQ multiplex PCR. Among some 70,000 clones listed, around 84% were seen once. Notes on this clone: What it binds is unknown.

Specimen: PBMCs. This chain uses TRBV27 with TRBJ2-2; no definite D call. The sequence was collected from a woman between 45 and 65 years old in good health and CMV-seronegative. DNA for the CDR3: TGTGCCAGCAGTTCTCGGTTCACCGGGGAGCTGTTTTTT. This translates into CASSSRFTGELFF.